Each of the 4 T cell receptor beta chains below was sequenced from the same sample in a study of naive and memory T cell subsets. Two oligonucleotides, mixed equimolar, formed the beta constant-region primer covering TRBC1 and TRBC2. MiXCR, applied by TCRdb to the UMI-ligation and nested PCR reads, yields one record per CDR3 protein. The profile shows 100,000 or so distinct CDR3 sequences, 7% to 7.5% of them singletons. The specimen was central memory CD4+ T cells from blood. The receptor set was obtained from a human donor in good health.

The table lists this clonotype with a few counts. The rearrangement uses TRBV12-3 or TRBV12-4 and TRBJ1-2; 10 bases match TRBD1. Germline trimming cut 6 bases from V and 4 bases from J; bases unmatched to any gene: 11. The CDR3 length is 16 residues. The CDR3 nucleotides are TGTGCCAGCAGGAGCGCCGGGACAGGGGCTGCCTATGGCTACACCTTC. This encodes CASRSAGTGAAYGYTF.

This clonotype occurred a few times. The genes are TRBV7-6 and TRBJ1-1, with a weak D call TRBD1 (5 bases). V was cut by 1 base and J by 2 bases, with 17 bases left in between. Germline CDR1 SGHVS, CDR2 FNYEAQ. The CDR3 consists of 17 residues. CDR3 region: CASSLVGGPGGNTEAFF. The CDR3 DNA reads TGTGCCAGCAGCTTAGTGGGAGGTCCCGGGGGAAACACTGAAGCTTTCTTT.

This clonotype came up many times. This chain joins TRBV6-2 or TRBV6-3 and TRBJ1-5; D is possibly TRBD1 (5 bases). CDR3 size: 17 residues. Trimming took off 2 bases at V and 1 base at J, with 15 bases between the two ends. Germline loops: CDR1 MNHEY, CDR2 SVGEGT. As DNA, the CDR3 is TGTGCCAGCAGTTACGGAGGGGCTGAATTCAGCAATCAGCCCCAGCATTTT. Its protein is CASSYGGAEFSNQPQHF.

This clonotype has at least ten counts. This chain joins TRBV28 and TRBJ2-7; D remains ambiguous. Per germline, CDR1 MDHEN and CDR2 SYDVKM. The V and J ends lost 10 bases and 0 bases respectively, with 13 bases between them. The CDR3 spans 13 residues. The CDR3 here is CATVVSGSYEQYF. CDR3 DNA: TGTGCCACCGTTGTATCCGGCTCCTACGAGCAGTACTTC.